The rows below give T cell receptor beta chains drawn from one sample of a study of shared clonotypes between healthy human individuals. The table came from immunoSEQ multiplex PCR; TCRdb's copy has only in-frame clones and leaves some out. The table records about 2 million clones, 85% to 95% of them present only once. Sequenced material: naive CD8+ T cells sorted from blood. These receptors were taken from a man younger than 35 in good health. Each CDR3 is given with its conserved first and last residue. Fields, in order: V gene, clone size, J gene, D gene, CDR3 DNA, CDR3 protein. D genes are given only for firm matches. Clone size is given for some rows only: seen once, a few or many times, or a class if the clone is expanded.

TRBV7-2	-	TRBJ2-7	-	TGTGCCAGCAGCTTATTTCGGGCGGCGAACGAGCAGTACTTC	CASSLFRAANEQYF
TRBV25-1	-	TRBJ1-1	-	TGTGCCAGCAGTGAATTATACACCGAGGCGTACACTGAAGCTTTCTTT	CASSELYTEAYTEAFF
TRBV9	-	TRBJ2-3	-	TGTGCCAGCAGCGTAATGGAGGGCACAGATACGCAGTATTTT	CASSVMEGTDTQYF
TRBV28	-	TRBJ1-1	-	TGTGCCAGCAGTCATAACCTGGGTTTCATGAACACTGAAGCTTTCTTT	CASSHNLGFMNTEAFF
TRBV9	once	TRBJ2-3	TRBD2	TGTGCCAGCAGCGCAGCGGGAGGGGTCACAGATACGCAGTATTTT	CASSAAGGVTDTQYF
TRBV11-2	-	TRBJ1-2	-	TGTGCCAGCAGCTTCGTGACGGAAGCTAACTATGGCTACACCTTC	CASSFVTEANYGYTF
TRBV29-1	-	TRBJ1-1	-	TGCAGCGTTGAAGCCCTGGCTGAAGCTTTCTTT	CSVEALAEAFF
TRBV7-8	-	TRBJ2-7	-	TGTGCCAGCAGCTTAGTAGGGCGAGTCTACGAGCAGTACTTC	CASSLVGRVYEQYF
TRBV4-1	-	TRBJ1-2	-	TGCGCCAGCAGCCCAGGCTCGGGGTCCTATGGCTACACCTTC	CASSPGSGSYGYTF
TRBV10-3	once	TRBJ1-1	-	TGTGCCCACTCCAACGATGATTTAGCGAGGGGGAACACTGAAGCTTTCTTT	CAHSNDDLARGNTEAFF
TRBV27	-	TRBJ2-3	-	TGTGCCAGCAGTTTAGGAGGCCTGGATACGCAGTATTTT	CASSLGGLDTQYF
TRBV30	-	TRBJ2-1	-	TGTGCCTGGAGTTATTCCTACAATGAGCAGTTCTTC	CAWSYSYNEQFF
TRBV9	-	TRBJ1-2	-	TGTGCCAGCAGCGTAGGGGGACACAGCTATGGCTACACCTTC	CASSVGGHSYGYTF
TRBV6-5	-	TRBJ1-1	-	TGTGCCAGCAGTTACTCGAATGGGAATGAAGCTTTCTTT	CASSYSNGNEAFF
TRBV7-8	-	TRBJ2-5	-	TGTGCCAGCAGCCCCACGCAAGGGGCAGAGACCCAGTACTTC	CASSPTQGAETQYF
TRBV4-2	-	TRBJ2-5	TRBD2	TGTGCCAGCAGCATAACTAGCGACGTTGGGTGGGAGACCCAGTACTTC	CASSITSDVGWETQYF
TRBV6-6	-	TRBJ2-7	TRBD2	TGTGCCAGCAGTCCCCCCCCAGCGGGGGGGACTTACGAGCAGTACTTC	CASSPPPAGGTYEQYF
TRBV27	-	TRBJ1-1	TRBD1	TGTGCCAGCACTCCAGGGGGCGCGCGCACTGAAGCTTTCTTT	CASTPGGARTEAFF
TRBV13	-	TRBJ2-5	-	TGTGCCAGCAGCTTAGGGATTTGGGAGACCCAGTACTTC	CASSLGIWETQYF
TRBV27	once	TRBJ2-7	TRBD2	TGTGCCAGCAGTTTCATCGGGGGGGGCTATTACGAGCAGTACTTC	CASSFIGGGYYEQYF
TRBV28	once	TRBJ1-4	-	TGTGCCAGCAGTCCCCTTCCGGGGGTCGGAGGAAAACTGTTTTTT	CASSPLPGVGGKLFF
TRBV7-9	-	TRBJ2-5	-	TGTGCCAGCGCCGGGACTCAAGAGACCCAGTACTTC	CASAGTQETQYF
TRBV7-9	-	TRBJ2-7	TRBD2	TGTGCCAGCAGCTCGACGGGTCTAGCGGGAGGACTCCTCCGCGAGCAGTACTTC	CASSSTGLAGGLLREQYF
TRBV7-9	few	TRBJ1-2	-	TGTGCCAGCAGCTTGGCAGGACAGCTTAACTATGGCTACACCTTC	CASSLAGQLNYGYTF
TRBV4-1	-	TRBJ1-2	-	TGCGCCAGCAGCCAAAACCGGGCCGTCTATGGCTACACCTTC	CASSQNRAVYGYTF
TRBV7-2	-	TRBJ2-7	TRBD2	TGTGCCAGCAGCTTAGAACTAGCGGGAGACGAGCAGTACTTC	CASSLELAGDEQYF
TRBV27	-	TRBJ2-1	TRBD2	TGTGCCAGCAATGGGGGAGGGCCCTCCTACAATGAGCAGTTCTTC	CASNGGGPSYNEQFF
TRBV19	-	TRBJ1-5	-	TGTGCCAGTGAGGGGCCGGCGCAGCCCCAGCATTTT	CASEGPAQPQHF
TRBV9	-	TRBJ2-3	-	TGTGCCAGCAGCGTAGGAAGTTTCGCAGATACGCAGTATTTT	CASSVGSFADTQYF
TRBV4-3	-	TRBJ2-2	TRBD2	TGCGCCAGCAGCCACGGACTAGCGGAGAACACCGGGGAGCTGTTTTTT	CASSHGLAENTGELFF
TRBV29-1	-	TRBJ2-5	-	TGCAGCGTTGAAGGGCTGTTTCGGACGAACGATCAAGAGACCCAGTACTTC	CSVEGLFRTNDQETQYF
TRBV13	-	TRBJ2-7	-	TGTGCCAGCAGCTTAGGACCGTCCTACGAGCAGTACTTC	CASSLGPSYEQYF
TRBV10-2	-	TRBJ2-2	TRBD2	TGCGCCAGCAGTGAAATTTGGCGGGAGGGAGCGGGGGAGCTGTTTTTT	CASSEIWREGAGELFF
TRBV2	-	TRBJ1-1	-	TGTGCCAGCAATCAGGGGCTGGTAAACACTGAAGCTTTCTTT	CASNQGLVNTEAFF
TRBV19	-	TRBJ2-6	-	TGTGCCAGTAGCGACGGGGTCTCTGGGGCCAACGTCCTGACTTTC	CASSDGVSGANVLTF
TRBV4-3	-	TRBJ2-7	-	TGCGCCAGCAGCCAAGCTCTATTTCTTGAATACCCCTACGAGCAGTACTTC	CASSQALFLEYPYEQYF
TRBV7-9	-	TRBJ2-1	-	TGTGCCAGCGGGCATACAGGGCGGGATGAGCAGTTCTTC	CASGHTGRDEQFF